A single sample is the source of the 21 T cell receptor beta chains below, sequenced in a study of human T cells and chemical hapten exposure (dated by TCRdb to 2020 to 2022). Sample time point, as interpreted from the label and publication: pre-sensitization, week 0. Per the publication, the treatment or condition label means: therapeutic diphenylcyclopropenone sensitization with weekly scalp DPC. Library prep was done by RACE. The data were produced on a NextSeq 500. TCRdb itself trimmed the public reads at Q25 with fastp, ran MiXCR and retained productive beta chains. For every CDR3 protein sequence, its rows merge into one entry that carries the most common genes and DNA. Recorded for this sample are tens of thousands of distinct CDR3 sequences; more than 9% of them occurred a single time. 8% to 10% of the sample goes to the ten largest clones. The sample here was whole blood, taken in connection with sensitization to the hapten diphenylcyclopropenone (DPC). Receptor source: a man aged 40-49 years with alopecia areata. Some clones in this sample may be carry-over from other donors' samples.

This clonotype was seen a handful of times. The chain uses TRBV9 and TRBJ2-7, with 8 bases aligning to TRBD2. CDR1 and CDR2 from the germline V gene are SGDLS and YYNGEE. V dropped 4 bases and J dropped 0; count of bases not matched to a gene: 9. This CDR3 spans 16 amino acids. CDR3 DNA: TGTGCCAGCAGCTCATTTAGCGGGGCTACCTCCTACGAGCAGTACTTC. Amino acid sequence: CASSSFSGATSYEQYF.

Ten or more counts support this clonotype. V gene TRBV20-1 combines with J gene TRBJ2-7; weak D call: TRBD1 (5 bases). The CDR3 is 14 residues long. The V end lost 2 bases, the J end lost 7 bases, and 18 bases lay between the germline ends. Germline V gene lookup returns CDR1 DFQATT and CDR2 SNEGSKA (reference sequence). CDR3 DNA: TGCAGTGCTAGACCGATCACTGGGGCTGAGGAGCAGTACTTC. It encodes CSARPITGAEEQYF.

V gene TRBV29-1 combines with J gene TRBJ1-1; TRBD1 is a possible D gene (5 bases). CDR1 and CDR2 from the germline V gene are SQVTM and ANQGSEA. The CDR3 runs to 12 residues. Trimming left V 6 bases short and J 5 bases short, with 13 bases between. CDR3 amino acids: CSVDRGTTEAFF. The CDR3 DNA follows: TGCAGCGTCGACCGGGGGACGACTGAAGCTTTCTTT.

V usage is TRBV15 and J usage is TRBJ2-7; D might be TRBD1 (6 bases). Germline loops: CDR1 LNHNV, CDR2 YYDKDF (reference sequence). This CDR3 has 15 amino acids. Trimming pared 1 base from V and 1 base from J, leaving 11 bases between. Here the CDR3 DNA reads TGTGCCACCAGCAGAGGACAGGCGCAATCCTACGAGCAGTACTTC. It translates to CATSRGQAQSYEQYF.

Points on this clonotype: This clone may be a read error of a much larger clone one base away. The conserved phenylalanine or tryptophan normally closing the CDR3 is absent here, so this likely arose from a read error. This rearrangement joins TRBV20-1 to TRBJ2-7; the D gene is possibly TRBD2 (6 bases). Trimming stripped 6 bases from V and 2 bases from J, with 20 bases between. The CDR3 extends over 15 amino acids. The V gene's germline CDR1 is DFQATT and CDR2 SNEGSKA (reference sequence). The CDR3 coding sequence is TGCAGTGCGTCTTCCCTAGCGAGGGCTACCTACGAGCAGTACTCC. This translates into CSASSLARATYEQYS.

Only a few counts were recorded for this clonotype. CDR3 residues: CASSLEGLNYEQYF. In DNA, the CDR3 is TGTGCCAGCAGCTTAGAGGGCCTTAACTACGAGCAGTACTTC. The chain employs TRBV11-1 and TRBJ2-7, with no clear D. This CDR3 comprises 14 residues. Germline lookup yields CDR1 SGHAT and CDR2 FQDESV (reference sequence). V lost 1 base to trimming and J lost 3 bases, with 10 bases between them.

This clonotype was counted between two and nine times. The V call is TRBV12-1, the J call TRBJ2-1; TRBD2 was called by the table and not checked on the DNA. TRBV12-1 is an annotated pseudogene. CDR3 length equals 13 residues. CDR3 DNA sequence: TGTGCCAGCAGCTTTGGTCTAGCGGACCAGAAGATCTTC. Encoded protein: CASSFGLADQKIF.

The rearrangement links TRBV20-1 to TRBJ2-2; 8 bases map to TRBD1. CDR3 length equals 14 residues. V gave up 3 bases and J gave up 9 bases; unmatched junction bases: 9. The V gene's germline CDR1 is DFQATT and CDR2 SNEGSKA (reference sequence). DNA of the CDR3: TGCAGTGCTAGCGGGACAGGACGAACGTGGGAGCTGTTTTTT. It codes for CSASGTGRTWELFF.

This clonotype was seen ten or more times. The V call is TRBV7-9, the J call TRBJ2-1; the match to TRBD2 covers 9 bases. Germline assignment: CDR1 SEHNR and CDR2 FQNEAQ (reference sequence). CDR3 size: 15 residues. J was trimmed by 0 bases and V by 4 bases; bases with no gene match: 1. CDR3 sequence (DNA): TGTGCCAGCAGCTCTAGCGGGAACTCCTACAATGAGCAGTTCTTC. This translates into CASSSSGNSYNEQFF.

V usage is TRBV7-9 and J usage is TRBJ2-7; a weak D match, TRBD1 (5 bases). Germline V gene data show CDR1 as SEHNR and CDR2 as FQNEAQ (reference sequence). Trimming cost V 5 bases and J 10 bases, with 12 bases left between them. The CDR3 length is 11 residues. CDR3 protein: CASSQQDRQYF. In DNA, the CDR3 is TGTGCCAGCAGCCAACAGGATCGTCAGTACTTC.

The sample holds many counts of this clonotype. The chain recombines TRBV27 with TRBJ1-1; D unclear. V was pared by 5 bases and J by 4 bases, with 11 bases between. Germline V lookup: CDR1 MNHEY, CDR2 SMNVEV (reference sequence). CDR3 length: 13 amino acids. The CDR3: CASSGRPTTEAFF. The CDR3 nucleotides read TGTGCCAGCAGTGGTCGCCCCACCACTGAAGCTTTCTTT.

The rearrangement joins TRBV28 to TRBJ2-1; no reliable D call. Looked up from germline, CDR1 is MDHEN and CDR2 is SYDVKM. V shed 3 bases and J shed 10 bases, with 16 bases lying between them. This CDR3 has 14 amino acids. Here the CDR3 reads CASSFRVFVNEQFF. In nucleotides, the CDR3 is TGTGCCAGCAGTTTTCGGGTATTCGTTAACGAGCAGTTCTTC.

In this sample, this clonotype turned up a few times. The chain employs TRBV7-9 and TRBJ2-3; the D is unclear. Trimming left V 5 bases short and J 7 bases short, with 10 bases between. CDR1 and CDR2 (germline): SEHNR, FQNEAQ (reference sequence). This CDR3 comprises 12 residues. CDR3 in DNA: TGTGCCAGCAGCCTCAACTTGAATACGCAGTATTTT. It specifies CASSLNLNTQYF.

This clonotype was seen many times. The rearrangement links TRBV20-1 to TRBJ2-3; 8 bases line up with TRBD2. The CDR3 runs to 15 residues. Germline V gene sequence: CDR1 DFQATT, CDR2 SNEGSKA (reference sequence). J gave up 6 bases and V 3 bases, and 11 bases lay outside the gene matches. The CDR3, as DNA: TGCAGTGCTAGTTTGGCGGGAGGATTAGCGGATACGCAGTATTTT. Protein sequence: CSASLAGGLADTQYF.

Ten or more counts support this clonotype. This chain uses TRBV24-1 with TRBJ2-2; tentatively, D is TRBD1 (7 bases). Germline CDR1 and CDR2: KGHDR and SFDVKD. V lost 5 bases, J lost 5 bases, and 11 bases lay in between. CDR3 size: 14 residues. The CDR3 DNA is TGTGCCACCAGTGCGACAGGGAGGACCGGGGAGCTGTTTTTT. Encoded protein: CATSATGRTGELFF.

The chain combines TRBV7-3 with TRBJ2-7, with a tentative D call TRBD1 (7 bases). This CDR3 comprises 15 residues. Germline CDR1 and CDR2: SGHTA and FQGTGA. Trimming removed 5 bases from V and 2 bases from J, with 16 bases in between. Written as DNA, the CDR3 is TGTGCCAGCAGCCAAGACAGGGACTGTACCTACGAGCAGTACTTC. Encoded protein: CASSQDRDCTYEQYF.

This clonotype was seen ten or more times. The chain links TRBV27 to TRBJ2-5; D tentatively fits TRBD1 or TRBD2 (5 bases each). CDR3 length equals 14 residues. Looked up from germline, CDR1 is MNHEY and CDR2 is SMNVEV (reference sequence). Trimming took off 1 base at V and 0 bases at J, with 6 bases between the two ends. CDR3 nucleotide sequence: TGTGCCAGCAGTTTATGGGGGAACCAAGAGACCCAGTACTTC. Its protein product is CASSLWGNQETQYF.

V is TRBV9 and J is TRBJ2-1, with D possibly matching TRBD2 (6 bases). This CDR3 has 14 residues. Germline V gives CDR1 SGDLS, CDR2 YYNGEE. Between the trimmed V and J ends, which lost 2 bases and 4 bases, there was a span of 10 bases. In DNA form, the CDR3 reads TGTGCCAGCAGCGTCCGACTAGAATACAATGAGCAGTTCTTC. Translation: CASSVRLEYNEQFF.

This clonotype was picked up a small number of times. CDR3 in amino acids: CASSLGGFSSYEQYF. The DNA of the CDR3 is TGTGCCAGCAGTTTAGGGGGTTTCAGCTCCTACGAGCAGTACTTC. V and J are TRBV12-3 or TRBV12-4 and TRBJ2-7, with unresolved D. The CDR3 sequence is 15 residues long. The V and J ends lost 1 base and 0 bases respectively, with 10 bases between them.

The chain joins TRBV7-9 to TRBJ1-2; a possible D gene is TRBD1 (6 bases). Trimming took off 5 bases at V and 6 bases at J, with 19 bases between the two ends. CDR3 length: 15 amino acids. Germline lookup yields CDR1 SEHNR and CDR2 FQNEAQ (reference sequence). The CDR3 loop is CASSPPGGKGDGYTF. In DNA, the CDR3 is TGTGCCAGCAGCCCTCCCGGGGGAAAGGGGGATGGCTACACCTTC.

This sequence joins TRBV18 and TRBJ2-1, with TRBD2 identical over 11 bases. J was trimmed by 7 bases and V by 4 bases; bases with no gene match: 9. Per germline, CDR1 KGHSH and CDR2 LQKENI. CDR3 length: 16 residues. The CDR3 coding sequence is TGTGCCAGCTCACAGGGACTAGCGGCTGCCATAAATGAGCAGTTCTTC. This translates into CASSQGLAAAINEQFF.